These 18 T cell receptor beta chains came from one sample sequenced in a study of blood T cell repertoires in COVID-19 (dated by TCRdb to 2020 to 2022). The library came from the immunoSEQ multiplex PCR assay. Imported from immuneACCESS, the table was reduced by TCRdb to in-frame sequences with V and J called. These copies leave out some clones; in studies compared against another copy, an unresolved V gene accounts for under half, and the cause of the remainder is not known. The sample table holds roughly 90,000 clones, of which around nine tenths were seen once. The ten biggest clones cover roughly 2.3% of the sample. Sequenced: peripheral blood. The origin of the receptors is a man aged 50 or older with acute or convalescent COVID-19.

The gene calls are TRBV18 and TRBJ1-1; D gene uncertain. Germline CDR1 and CDR2: KGHSH and LQKENI. V shed 1 base and J shed 4 bases, with 22 bases lying between them. The CDR3 is 18 residues long. The chain's CDR3 is CASSPQSIEKRSGTEAFF. Here the CDR3 DNA reads TGTGCCAGCTCACCACAATCTATCGAGAAGAGGTCGGGCACTGAAGCTTTCTTT.

The V and J genes are TRBV18 and TRBJ2-1; the match to TRBD2 covers 10 bases. J was trimmed by 2 bases and V by 4 bases; bases with no gene match: 8. Germline V gene data show CDR1 as KGHSH and CDR2 as LQKENI. This CDR3 region has 17 residues. CDR3 DNA: TGTGCCAGCTCACGCCCATCTAGCGGGAGCCCCTACAATGAGCAGTTCTTC. Its translation is CASSRPSSGSPYNEQFF.

The chain recombines TRBV7-9 with TRBJ2-7; D uncertain. The CDR3 length is 12 residues. V was clipped by 5 bases and J by 4 bases, with 9 bases between them. Germline CDR1 is SEHNR and CDR2 is FQNEAQ (reference sequence). The CDR3 nucleotides read TGTGCCAGCAGCCCAACGACTTACGAGCAGTACTTC. This codes for CASSPTTYEQYF.

This clone appeared a few times. The chain is built from TRBV5-1 and TRBJ1-1, with a weak D call TRBD1 (5 bases). The CDR3 runs to 14 residues. The ends were cut back, 0 bases at V and 0 bases at J, with 6 bases in the middle. The germline V gene has CDR1 SGHRS and CDR2 YFSETQ. CDR3: CASSLEGMNTEAFF. The DNA for the CDR3 is TGCGCCAGCAGCTTGGAGGGGATGAACACTGAAGCTTTCTTT.

This chain joins TRBV5-6 and TRBJ2-5, with 7 nucleotides matching TRBD2. Germline V gene data show CDR1 as SGHDT and CDR2 as YYEEEE. The trim removed 1 base at V and 2 bases at J, leaving 8 bases unmatched. The length of the CDR3 is 16 residues. CDR3 protein: CASSLMASGYQETQYF. DNA for the CDR3: TGTGCCAGCAGCTTGATGGCTAGCGGTTATCAAGAGACCCAGTACTTC.

The rearrangement uses TRBV18 and TRBJ2-3, with TRBD1 identical over 9 bases. The germline gives CDR1 KGHSH, CDR2 LQKENI. Trimming took 2 bases from V and 2 from J; bases not matched to a gene: 2. The CDR3 has 15 amino acids. The CDR3 sequence is CASSPDRGITDTQYF. The CDR3 DNA follows: TGTGCCAGCTCACCAGACAGGGGGATCACAGATACGCAGTATTTT.

The chain couples TRBV28 to TRBJ2-7; 8 bases line up with TRBD1. CDR1 is MDHEN and CDR2 is SYDVKM in the germline V gene. The CDR3 contains 15 residues. After removal of 5 bases from V and 0 bases from J, the junction contained 6 bases not matched to a gene. CDR3: CASSTPGQASYEQYF. As DNA, the CDR3 is TGTGCCAGCAGTACCCCGGGACAGGCCTCCTACGAGCAGTACTTC.

This clone was detected only a few times. CDR3 region: CASSRDSQYGYTF. The CDR3 DNA reads TGCGCCAGCAGCCGGGACAGCCAATATGGCTACACCTTC. The chain recombines TRBV5-1 with TRBJ1-2; 7 nucleotides align to TRBD1. There are 13 residues in the CDR3. V was clipped by 4 bases and J by 5 bases; unmatched bases: 5. CDR1 is SGHRS and CDR2 is YFSETQ in the germline V gene. Full variable domain (remainder filled in from reference TRBV5-1 and TRBJ1-2): KAGVTQTPRYLIKTRGQQVTLSCSPISGHRSVSWYQQTPGQGLQFLFEYFSETQRNKGNFPGRFSGRQFSNSRSEMNVSTLELGDSALYLCASSRDSQYGYTFGSGTRLTVV.

V usage is TRBV11-2 and J usage is TRBJ2-7, with D perhaps TRBD2 (6 bases). V lost 1 base, J lost 1 base, and 17 bases lay in between. In germline, CDR1 is SGHAT, CDR2 FQNNGV. The CDR3 has 17 residues. CDR3 region: CASSLVESGLGSYEQYF. The CDR3 region has the DNA TGTGCCAGCAGCTTAGTCGAGAGCGGGTTGGGGTCCTACGAGCAGTACTTC.

This rearrangement joins TRBV5-1 to TRBJ2-5; D is ambiguous. The V end lost 0 bases, the J end lost 2 bases, and 8 bases lay between the germline ends. CDR3 length: 14 amino acids. From germline, CDR1 is SGHRS and CDR2 YFSETQ. The CDR3 loop reads CASSLVYRQETQYF. CDR3 bases: TGCGCCAGCAGCTTGGTCTACAGACAAGAGACCCAGTACTTC.

Concerning this clone: Other DNA variants within this sample encode the same CDR3. The V call is TRBV13, the J call TRBJ2-1, with 8 bases identical to TRBD2. This CDR3 has 17 residues. V shed 3 bases and J 1 base; nucleotides not matched to a gene: 8. Germline assignment: CDR1 PRHDT and CDR2 FYEKMQ (reference sequence). The CDR3 here is CASSLGGGRRSYNEQFF. The CDR3 bases are TGTGCCAGCAGCTTGGGCGGGGGGCGGAGATCCTACAATGAGCAGTTCTTC.

The V gene is TRBV6-5, the J gene TRBJ2-5; D unresolved. Germline CDR1 is MNHEY and CDR2 is SVGAGI. Trimming cost V 4 bases and J 5 bases, with 8 bases left between them. The CDR3 covers 12 residues. The CDR3 protein is CASSSPQETQYF. The CDR3 DNA reads TGTGCCAGCAGTTCTCCCCAGGAGACCCAGTACTTC.

The rearrangement joins TRBV7-2 to TRBJ2-7; D is possibly TRBD2 (5 bases). The V gene's germline CDR1 is SGHTA and CDR2 FQGNSA. This CDR3 is built from 13 residues. V was cut by 4 bases and J by 1 base, with 8 bases left in between. The CDR3 coding sequence is TGTGCCAGCAGCTCCGGGGTTTCCTACGAGCAGTACGTC. Its translation: CASSSGVSYEQYV.

The chain combines TRBV29-1 with TRBJ2-7; 8 bases are a match to TRBD2. Germline values: CDR1 SQVTM, CDR2 ANQGSEA. The CDR3 consists of 15 residues. After removal of 6 bases from V and 5 bases from J, the junction contained 15 bases not matched to a gene. The CDR3 coding sequence is TGCAGCGTCCAAGTTGGGGATAGCGGGATTAACGAGCAGTACTTC. The encoded protein is CSVQVGDSGINEQYF.

This sequence joins TRBV19 and TRBJ1-1; perhaps TRBD1 as D (6 bases). V was shortened by 7 bases and J by 1 base, with 10 bases between the two germline ends. The V gene's germline CDR1 is LNHDA and CDR2 SQIVND (reference sequence). The CDR3 loop spans 13 amino acids. The CDR3 spells CASNGQTNTEAFF. CDR3 nucleotide sequence: TGTGCCAGTAATGGACAGACGAACACTGAAGCTTTCTTT.

The chain employs TRBV5-1 and TRBJ2-3, with D unresolved. The CDR3 sequence is 19 residues long. Germline CDR1 and CDR2: SGHRS and YFSETQ. The germline V and J ends were trimmed by 1 base and 4 bases, with 25 bases remaining between them. The CDR3, as DNA: TGCGCCAGCAGCTTGTTCGGTCTGTTGGCCGGTCAGGTTTCAGATACGCAGTATTTT. This codes for CASSLFGLLAGQVSDTQYF.

This clone was recorded only once. The CDR3 DNA reads as TGTGCCTGGAGTGTAGTCGGGGTGGCAGATACGCAGTATTTT. It encodes CAWSVVGVADTQYF. The chain combines TRBV30 with TRBJ2-3; TRBD2 might be the D (5 bases). V was trimmed by 0 bases and J by 4 bases, leaving 11 bases between them. This CDR3 is 14 amino acids long. Germline V CDR1 and CDR2: GTSNPN, SVGIG (reference sequence). Full variable domain (rest looked up from reference TRBV30 and TRBJ2-3): SQTIHQWPATLVQPVGSPLSLECTVEGTSNPNLYWYRQAAGRGLQLLFYSVGIGQISSEVPQNLSASRPQDRQFILSSKKLLLSDSGFYLCAWSVVGVADTQYFGPGTRLTVL.

The genes are TRBV5-1 and TRBJ2-2; D perhaps matches TRBD1 (5 bases). In germline, CDR1 is SGHRS, CDR2 YFSETQ. This CDR3 is built from 17 residues. V lost 0 bases to trimming and J lost 3 bases, with 15 bases between them. This CDR3 reads CASSLATRASDTGELFF. The DNA of the CDR3 is TGCGCCAGCAGCTTGGCTACCAGGGCGTCGGACACCGGGGAGCTGTTTTTT.